Listed here are 28 T cell receptor beta chains from one sample, sequenced in a study of cytomegalovirus exposure and HLA in healthy donors (dated by TCRdb to 2016 to 2017). Libraries were constructed by the immunoSEQ multiplex PCR assay. For the multiplex PCR, a mixture combining 60 forward primers for TCR Vbeta segments and 13 reverse primers for TCR Jbeta segments was used. The table was pulled from immuneACCESS by TCRdb, which kept in-frame rearrangements only. Such tables lose some clones; where checked, under half of the loss comes from unresolved V genes, and the rest has no known cause. Recorded for this sample are approximately 85,000 clones; around 70% of them occurred a single time. The ten largest clones take up 8.5% to 14% of the sample. The sequenced material came from PBMCs. The receptors come from a woman aged 40 to 49 in good health and CMV-seropositive.

The rearrangement uses TRBV7-9 and TRBJ2-1; no reliable D call. CDR3 length: 14 amino acids. Trimming pared 2 bases from V and 4 bases from J, leaving 9 bases between. Germline CDR1 is SEHNR and CDR2 is FQNEAQ (reference sequence). In nucleotides, the CDR3 is TGTGCCAGCAGCTTAATCGGAGATTACAATGAGCAGTTCTTC. Translating it yields CASSLIGDYNEQFF.

The J gene is TRBJ1-4, the V gene TRBV19; D gene unclear. Germline V CDR1 and CDR2: LNHDA, SQIVND (reference sequence). The CDR3 runs 14 residues. V shed 7 bases and J shed 7 bases, with 16 bases lying between them. As DNA, the CDR3 is TGTGCCAGTAAAACCTGGGGAGAGGGTGAAAAACTGTTTTTT. This translates into CASKTWGEGEKLFF.

The chain employs TRBV19 and TRBJ2-6; TRBD1 might be the D (6 bases). CDR1 and CDR2 from the germline V gene are LNHDA and SQIVND (reference sequence). The CDR3 has 17 residues. V gave up 6 bases and J gave up 2 bases, with 17 bases separating them. The CDR3 sequence is CASRGTSLSPGANVLTF. In DNA, the CDR3 is TGTGCCAGTAGGGGGACAAGCCTGTCCCCTGGGGCCAACGTCCTGACTTTC.

This chain connects TRBV7-9 to TRBJ1-2; D unclear. The CDR3 sequence is 15 residues long. V was shortened by 3 bases and J by 4 bases, with 15 bases between the two germline ends. Germline assignment: CDR1 SEHNR and CDR2 FQNEAQ (reference sequence). The CDR3 region is CASSLGVGVVYGYTF. For the CDR3, the DNA is TGTGCCAGCAGCTTGGGCGTCGGGGTTGTCTATGGCTACACCTTC.

This clone appeared a few times. V gene TRBV7-9 combines with J gene TRBJ1-2; TRBD1 aligns across 7 bases. The ends lost 0 bases at V and 4 bases at J; junction bases unmatched: 5. From germline, CDR1 is SEHNR and CDR2 FQNEAQ (reference sequence). The CDR3 loop spans 15 amino acids. CDR3 in amino acids: CASSLALTGAYGYTF. CDR3 nucleotides: TGTGCCAGCAGCTTAGCCTTAACAGGGGCCTATGGCTACACCTTC. Based on the CDR3 plus reference TRBV7-9 and TRBJ1-2, the full variable domain is DTGVSQNPRHKITKRGQNVTFRCDPISEHNRLYWYRQTLGQGPEFLTYFQNEAQLEKSRLLSDRFSAERPKGSFSTLEIQRTEQGDSAMYLCASSLALTGAYGYTFGSGTRLTVV.

The chain links TRBV6-1 to TRBJ2-5; tentative D call: TRBD2 (5 bases). Between the trimmed V and J ends, which lost 4 bases and 5 bases, there was a span of 11 bases. CDR1 is MNHNS, CDR2 SASEGT, per germline. CDR3 length: 13 residues. CDR3 protein: CASSGPGWETQYF. The CDR3 nucleotides read TGTGCCAGCAGTGGACCGGGATGGGAGACCCAGTACTTC.

This clone was seen a few times. The V call is TRBV9, the J call TRBJ2-3, with D perhaps TRBD2 (6 bases). V gave up 3 bases and J gave up 6 bases, with 11 bases separating them. From germline, CDR1 is SGDLS and CDR2 YYNGEE. This CDR3 is 13 amino acids long. The chain's CDR3 is CASSASSEDTQYF. As DNA, the CDR3 is TGTGCCAGCAGCGCCTCTAGCGAGGATACGCAGTATTTT. The full variable domain, rest sourced from reference TRBV9 and TRBJ2-3, is DSGVTQTPKHLITATGQRVTLRCSPRSGDLSVYWYQQSLDQGLQFLIQYYNGEERAKGNILERFSAQQFPDLHSELNLSSLELGDSALYFCASSASSEDTQYFGPGTRLTVL.

This sequence joins TRBV16 and TRBJ2-7, with a weak D call TRBD2 (5 bases). The V and J ends lost 4 bases and 5 bases respectively, with 18 bases between them. The germline gives CDR1 KGHSY, CDR2 FQNENV. The CDR3 runs 15 residues. The DNA of the CDR3 is TGTGCCAGCAGCCCTGGTGAGGGAGTGTTGGACGAGCAGTACTTC. Its protein product is CASSPGEGVLDEQYF.

V usage is TRBV7-8 and J usage is TRBJ1-2; D might be TRBD1 (6 bases). The germline V and J ends were trimmed by 1 base and 3 bases, with 12 bases remaining between them. CDR1 is SGHVS and CDR2 is FQNEAQ in the germline V gene. The CDR3 loop spans 15 amino acids. CDR3 amino acids: CASSLVGKGDYGYTF. CDR3 in DNA: TGTGCCAGCAGCTTAGTCGGGAAGGGGGACTATGGCTACACCTTC.

This clone was found once. This rearrangement joins TRBV6-5 to TRBJ1-1; 8 bases fit TRBD1. Germline V lookup: CDR1 MNHEY, CDR2 SVGAGI. Losses at the gene ends were 6 bases for V and 9 bases for J; bases not matched to a gene: 6. This CDR3 has 12 residues. The CDR3 sequence: CASSLAGGKAFF. DNA of the CDR3: TGTGCCAGCAGCCTAGCAGGGGGCAAAGCTTTCTTT.

The chain is built from TRBV6-1 and TRBJ2-1, with 7 bases that match TRBD1. Germline CDR1 is MNHNS and CDR2 is SASEGT. V lost 6 bases, J lost 2 bases, and 7 bases stayed unmatched. CDR3 length: 15 amino acids. CDR3 nucleotide sequence: TGTGCCAGCAGCACCGGGACAGCAACCTACAATGAGCAGTTCTTC. It is translated as CASSTGTATYNEQFF.

The chain recombines TRBV18 with TRBJ1-5; D might be TRBD1 (5 bases). The CDR3 covers 15 residues. In germline, CDR1 is KGHSH, CDR2 LQKENI. V was pared by 4 bases and J by 3 bases, with 13 bases between. The CDR3 sequence is CASSHSEGANQPQHF. DNA for the CDR3: TGTGCCAGCTCACATTCCGAAGGGGCCAATCAGCCCCAGCATTTT.

This chain uses TRBV30 with TRBJ1-2; D is possibly TRBD1 (5 bases). The ends were cut back, 2 bases at V and 10 bases at J, with 17 bases in the middle. Germline values: CDR1 GTSNPN, CDR2 SVGIG (reference sequence). The CDR3 is 13 amino acids. The CDR3 sequence: CAWSLRRWGDYTF. CDR3 nucleotide sequence: TGTGCCTGGAGTTTAAGGCGCTGGGGGGACTACACCTTC. Based on the CDR3 plus reference TRBV30 and TRBJ1-2, the full variable domain is SQTIHQWPATLVQPVGSPLSLECTVEGTSNPNLYWYRQAAGRGLQLLFYSVGIGQISSEVPQNLSASRPQDRQFILSSKKLLLSDSGFYLCAWSLRRWGDYTFGSGTRLTVV.

The rearrangement uses TRBV11-2 and TRBJ2-3, with D uncertain. The CDR3 has 12 residues. Germline V CDR1 and CDR2: SGHAT, FQNNGV. V was cut by 5 bases and J by 2 bases, with 5 bases left in between. The CDR3 DNA sequence: TGTGCCAGCAGCCCCAACACAGATACGCAGTATTTT. Encoded protein: CASSPNTDTQYF.

V gene TRBV5-4 combines with J gene TRBJ1-1, with 7 bases fitting TRBD1. The CDR3 covers 13 residues. The V segment lost 4 bases and the J segment 5 bases; nucleotides outside the gene matches: 5. The germline gives CDR1 SGHNT, CDR2 YYREEE (reference sequence). The CDR3 sequence is CASSLQGWTEAFF. In DNA form, the CDR3 reads TGTGCCAGCAGCCTACAGGGGTGGACTGAAGCTTTCTTT.

This clone was seen a handful of times. The rearrangement links TRBV28 to TRBJ1-5, with D unclear. The CDR3 runs to 13 residues. V lost 6 bases and J 2 bases, leaving 8 bases between the germline ends. CDR1 is MDHEN and CDR2 is SYDVKM in the germline V gene. CDR3 sequence reads: CASRPGGNQPQHF. In DNA form, the CDR3 reads TGTGCCAGCAGGCCGGGTGGCAATCAGCCCCAGCATTTT.

CDR3 bases: TGCGCCAGCAGCTTGACTAGCGGGAGTCTCGACGAGCAGTACTTC. It is translated as CASSLTSGSLDEQYF. The chain links TRBV5-1 to TRBJ2-7, with 11 positions matching TRBD2. Germline trimming cut 1 base from V and 5 bases from J; bases unmatched to any gene: 5. Germline-derived CDR1 and CDR2 are SGHRS and YFSETQ. The CDR3 is 15 amino acids.

This clone has just one count. V and J are TRBV30 and TRBJ2-1, with TRBD2 matching 9 bases. Germline-derived CDR1 and CDR2 are GTSNPN and SVGIG (reference sequence). V lost 2 bases and J lost 9; bases outside the gene matches: 5. This CDR3 has 13 residues. CDR3 sequence reads: CAWSPAGGSEQFF. In nucleotides, the CDR3 is TGTGCCTGGAGTCCAGCGGGAGGTAGTGAGCAGTTCTTC.

The table lists this clone with a count of one. V gene TRBV29-1 combines with J gene TRBJ1-2; 11 bases are a match to TRBD1. V lost 4 bases and J lost 4; bases outside the gene matches: 5. Germline lookup yields CDR1 SQVTM and CDR2 ANQGSEA. This CDR3 region has 14 residues. The CDR3 nucleotides read TGCAGCGTTGGGACAGGGGGCGCTGGCTATGGCTACACCTTC. This gives the protein CSVGTGGAGYGYTF.

This clone has more than one count but fewer than ten. The V and J genes are TRBV5-5 and TRBJ2-7; D is possibly TRBD1 (6 bases). Looked up from germline, CDR1 is SGHKS and CDR2 is YYEKEE (reference sequence). This CDR3 is 16 amino acids long. V lost 0 bases and J 3 bases, leaving 16 bases between the germline ends. This CDR3 is CASSLEQGTPGYEQYF. CDR3 nucleotides: TGTGCCAGCAGCTTGGAGCAGGGGACCCCTGGCTACGAGCAGTACTTC.

The chain couples TRBV19 to TRBJ1-2; TRBD1 matches 7 bases. Germline loops: CDR1 LNHDA, CDR2 SQIVND (reference sequence). The CDR3 has 15 residues. With V trimmed by 6 bases and J by 0 bases, 7 bases remained unmatched. CDR3: CASSHDGTANYGYTF. CDR3 bases: TGTGCCAGTAGCCACGACGGGACAGCTAACTATGGCTACACCTTC.

The J gene is TRBJ2-3, the V gene TRBV9; 7 positions agree with TRBD1. The CDR3 sequence is 18 residues long. Germline V CDR1 and CDR2: SGDLS, YYNGEE. V gave up 0 bases and J gave up 2 bases; unmatched junction bases: 12. In DNA form, the CDR3 reads TGTGCCAGCAGCGTAGCAGGCACCGGGGACAGAGCCACAGATACGCAGTATTTT. Amino acids: CASSVAGTGDRATDTQYF.

The rearrangement joins TRBV5-6 to TRBJ1-1; 9 bases are shared with TRBD1. The CDR3 runs 17 residues. The germline gives CDR1 SGHDT, CDR2 YYEEEE. The V segment lost 0 bases and the J segment 4 bases; nucleotides outside the gene matches: 10. The CDR3 coding sequence is TGTGCCAGCAGCTTGGCTCCGGGACAGGGATGGTCCACTGAAGCTTTCTTT. Protein sequence: CASSLAPGQGWSTEAFF.

This chain joins TRBV5-8 and TRBJ2-5; the match to TRBD1 covers 11 bases. Germline CDR1 and CDR2: SGHTS and YDEGEE. V was pared by 4 bases and J by 0 bases, with 2 bases of the junction left unmatched. This CDR3 has 15 residues. The CDR3 protein is CASSKGQGDQETQYF. CDR3 DNA sequence: TGTGCCAGCAGCAAGGGACAGGGGGACCAAGAGACCCAGTACTTC. Together with reference TRBV5-8 and TRBJ2-5, the CDR3 gives the full variable domain: EAGVTQSPTHLIKTRGQQATLRCSPISGHTSVYWYQQALGLGLQFLLWYDEGEERNRGNFPPRFSGRQFPNYSSELNVNALELEDSALYLCASSKGQGDQETQYFGPGTRLLVL.

About this clone: The same CDR3 also results from other DNA sequences found in this sample. The V gene is TRBV18, the J gene TRBJ2-7; the D gene is possibly TRBD1 (5 bases). Trimming took 1 base from V and 4 from J, leaving 8 bases between them. This CDR3 has 13 amino acids. The germline V gene has CDR1 KGHSH and CDR2 LQKENI. The CDR3 region has the DNA TGTGCCAGCTCACCACGGGGCGATTACGAGCAGTACTTC. Protein product: CASSPRGDYEQYF.

This clone was seen a single time. The chain is built from TRBV4-2 and TRBJ2-1, with 10 positions matching TRBD2. V gave up 0 bases and J gave up 4 bases; unmatched junction bases: 3. The germline V gene has CDR1 LGHNA and CDR2 YNFKEQ. The CDR3 is 16 amino acids. Here the CDR3 reads CASSQETSGIYNEQFF. The CDR3 region has the DNA TGTGCCAGCAGCCAAGAAACTAGCGGGATTTACAATGAGCAGTTCTTC.

The chain employs TRBV5-6 and TRBJ1-2; D is undetermined. V lost 2 bases and J 0 bases, leaving 23 bases between the germline ends. This CDR3 has 19 residues. Germline CDR1 SGHDT, CDR2 YYEEEE. CDR3 protein: CASSFRGGWATRANYGYTF. CDR3 DNA sequence: TGTGCCAGCAGCTTTCGAGGTGGCTGGGCTACTAGAGCTAACTATGGCTACACCTTC.

The chain carries TRBV28 and TRBJ2-2; TRBD1 agrees at 8 bases. The junction had 6 bases not matched to a gene; V was cut back by 4 bases and J by 5 bases. CDR3 size: 15 residues. CDR1 MDHEN and CDR2 SYDVKM come from the germline V gene. The DNA of the CDR3 is TGTGCCAGCAGTTCCCTGCAGGGGGCTACCGGGGAGCTGTTTTTT. Translating gives CASSSLQGATGELFF.